This paragraph covers one T cell receptor (beta chain) sequence. There is no known antigen for this receptor. The sample holds no much larger clone one base away, and base qualities are not on file. The cohort consisted of some 670 healthy bone marrow donors. At the time of sampling, every cohort member was nominally healthy, though immune exposures that went unrecorded were likely present. The donor was CMV seropositive and belonged to the group of 250 to 300 seropositive cohort members. Each donor provided a peripheral blood sample, and peripheral blood mononuclear cells were used for TCR beta sequencing. Genomic DNA extraction from the blood cell samples was performed with the Qiagen DNeasy Blood Extraction Kit. The data are from a study of cytomegalovirus exposure and HLA in healthy donors (dated by TCRdb to the late 2010s). In the study overall: An earlier analysis of about 560 of the donors reported approximately 300 Gb of sequence data and about 120 million unique TCR beta sequences obtained from around 180 million T cells. Both class I and class II loci were covered by HLA typing, at four-digit resolution. Besides the first cohort of about 730 subjects, a separate validation cohort made up of roughly 130 different subjects was used. A later genetic analysis took genome-wide SNP genotypes for about 55% of the roughly 670 donors and used that subset as a discovery cohort. Of the 350 to 400 genotyped donors, over 65% fell in the genetic ancestry cluster associated with self-reported Caucasian donors. A later analysis re-examined previously published TCR beta repertoires from more than 550 donors and added high-resolution HLA genotyping to investigate patterns of TCR occurrence. Typing coverage varied by locus: roughly 629-640 donors for A, B, C, DRB1 and DQB1; 522 for DQA1; about 570 for DPA1; under 490 for DPB1. To predict cytomegalovirus infection status, the study combined high-throughput TCR immunosequencing, statistical association of individual TCRs with disease status, and machine learning. In an earlier analysis of roughly 540 of the donors, high-throughput TCR beta sequencing was used to judge whether each TCR beta V gene segment behaved as functional or pseudogenic. Every discovery cohort repertoire had been produced on one sequencing platform. The later analysis used no new phenotypic data to find candidate immune exposures, relying instead on TCR beta sequences and their occurrence across donors. Alongside the repertoire data, information on donor age, sex, ethnicity and CMV serostatus was compiled. A few DR-DQ haplotypes were handled as single units for association and clustering because linkage in the cohort was strong. Using immunosequencing, the study profiled T cell repertoires from 500 to 800 subjects and related those repertoires to cytomegalovirus serostatus. The study was designed to test whether signatures of past pathogen exposure could be identified by cataloging public T cell receptors. An early release that covered fewer than 750 HLA-typed donors contained approximately 300 gigabases of sequencing data and tens of millions of unique TCR sequences. Across 398 genotyped donors of the cohort, an average of approximately 220,000 unique TCR beta nucleotide sequences per donor were sequenced, and 15% to 20% of those sequences were non-productive.

The CDR3 covers 16 residues, taking in both the cysteine and the phenylalanine. The entry retains the CDR3 DNA only, 48 bases that are in frame from base 1. Trimming removed 0 bases from V and 9 bases from J; the gene matches leave 6 bases unexplained. CDR1 and CDR2 are drawn from the germline V gene: SGHRS, YFSETQ. Library preparation used the immunoSEQ multiplex PCR assay. For the multiplex PCR, a mixture combining 60 forward primers for TCR Vbeta segments and 13 reverse primers for TCR Jbeta segments was used. A multiplex PCR assay on genomic DNA amplified the CDR3 region of rearranged TCR beta genes. The amplified TCR beta libraries were sequenced on the Illumina HiSeq System as 87-base-pair reads. The paper's data handling went like this. A later analysis counted tens of millions of unique TCR beta chains across the 640 or so repertoires, and around 9.9 million of these chains were shared by at least two donors. A nearest-neighbor algorithm error-corrected the raw reads and collapsed the reads into unique sequences, merging closely related sequences to remove PCR and sequencing errors. To assign V, D and J gene segments, CDR3 sequences were aligned to IMGT reference sequences. Each retained sequence needed at least a six-nucleotide match to both a V gene segment and a J gene segment. Rearrangements were called productive when the CDR3 lacked stop codons and stayed in frame with V and J; all others were non-productive. Following IMGT convention, CDR3 was defined as the stretch from the second conserved V-encoded cysteine to the conserved J-encoded phenylalanine. The earlier analysis of about 560 of the donors excluded any sequence lacking an unambiguous match to a single V gene segment. An earlier analysis of fewer than 750 of the donors classified V segments as functional when productive rearrangements were above 56.7% and as segregating when the standard deviation between donors was above 5%. A statistical classification framework was built for diagnosing cytomegalovirus status from the catalog of TCR beta chain sequences. In a later analysis, V and J genes were assigned by comparing TCR nucleotide sequences against IMGT/GENE-DB human TR gene sequences. The TCRdist pipeline was used in a later analysis to assign CDR3 sequences and most-parsimonious VDJ recombination scenarios. In a later analysis, each TCR beta chain was defined by its CDR3 amino acid sequence together with its V-gene family, and reads lacking a unique V-gene family were excluded. In a later analysis, 450 to 600 highly shared, low-generation-probability nucleotide sequences were removed to address suspected cross-contamination and a sequencing artifact. A later analysis calculated a clonal expansion index for each public chain from normalized within-repertoire ranks of inferred template counts. In a later analysis, generation probabilities were computed with a VDJ recombination model fitted to out-of-frame rearrangements, and the resulting probabilities were checked against IGoR. In a later analysis, hypergeometric tests were used to score TCR-TCR, TCR-HLA and TCR-CMV co-occurrence, with a repertoire-size bias correction applied to TCR pairs. To estimate false discovery rates, a later analysis permuted the HLA or CMV assignments 20 times. In a later analysis, co-occurring TCRs were grouped using DBSCAN, with TCRdist sequence similarity added in when clustering inside HLA-allele-positive subsets. Co-occurrence clustering excluded repertoires with fewer than 30,000 or more than 120,000 public chains, plus five with anomalous nucleotide sharing. Drawn from immuneACCESS, this table holds only the in-frame rearrangements with V and J called that TCRdb kept. Clones are partly lost; checked studies trace under half to an unresolved V gene and leave the rest unexplained. V and J calls plus clone size are reproduced from that table; the DNA served to infer D and trimming. Here the sample has about 160,000 clones; roughly four fifths occur a single time. The ten largest account for around 11% of the sample.

The full study reports these points: Correlated functional status among segregating V segments might be attributable to linkage disequilibrium, but an unknown experimental factor could not be ruled out. A further reported finding was that TCR beta sequences accurately predicted the HLA-A and HLA-B alleles for most subjects in the first cohort. An earlier analysis of 450 to 750 of the donors showed that most TCR beta V segments appeared in productive rearrangements either about 87% or about 30% of the time, which broadly matched IMGT annotations. A cluster of highly shared sequence variants was judged likely to represent a technical artifact of the sequencing pipeline. In a later analysis, HLA-associated TCR beta chains showed more clonal expansion and lower generation probabilities than non-associated chains that were equally common. The study gave a list of 150 to 200 TCR beta chains associated with cytomegalovirus. According to the authors, the approach could potentially be generalized to other disease states and immunological phenotypes. According to a later analysis, parvovirus B19, influenza, CMV and Epstein-Barr virus appeared linked to several top co-occurrence clusters. Sequencing depth was assumed to be roughly uniform across donors in the presence/absence analyses, though that assumption may not hold. In a later analysis, the rate of TCR association differed among HLA loci, with DRB1 alleles having the most associated TCRs and HLA-C alleles having the fewest. For the cohort, immune exposure information was limited to CMV serostatus. While some public TCRs were present in many individuals, most TCR sequences turned up only very rarely across donors. Some IMGT-functional V segments, including TRBV6-2 and TRBV6-3, could not be distinguished by the 87-base-pair reads and were therefore excluded. Because counts were too low, seventeen rarely observed V segments, including chromosome 9 orphons, were left out of the earlier analysis of 587 of the donors. According to a later genetic analysis, donors in an Asian-associated ancestry cluster had fewer N-insertions in productive TCRs than the approximately 650-donor mean. Only TCR beta chains were sequenced in this cohort, and the absence of alpha or paired-chain data limited detectable features. In a later analysis, most CMV-associated TCR beta chains were found to appear HLA-restricted, with HLA associations seemingly driven largely by CMV exposure. Because HLA typing was missing for some donors at each locus, association tests included only the typed subset. In a later genetic analysis, a missense DCLRE1C variant was associated with V-gene and J-gene trimming of TCR beta chains, and the association was replicated in an independent cohort. Cytomegalovirus status was reported to be diagnosed by the classifier with high specificity and sensitivity in both the original and validation cohorts. A few of the identified cytomegalovirus-associated TCR beta chains were confirmed in vitro to be specific for cytomegalovirus antigens. When HLA alleles, especially DR and DQ, strongly co-occurred, TCR associations were difficult to assign to individual alleles. A later analysis associated some 17,000 TCR beta sequences with specific HLA alleles at a false discovery rate of 0.05.

The source is a man aged 45-65 years in good health and CMV-seropositive. This receptor chain uses TRBV5-1 and TRBJ1-6; TRBD1 lines up with 10 middle nucleotides. The sample taken for sequencing was PBMCs. The CDR3 reads CASSLGTGGGGSPLHF. The sequenced DNA: TGCGCCAGCAGCTTGGGGACAGGGGGAGGGGGTTCACCCCTCCACTTT.